Below, one T cell receptor beta chain is given with its context. Here immunoSEQ multiplex PCR was the method, and the copy in TCRdb shows in-frame clones only, minus some. The sample lists tens of thousands of clones, roughly 90% occurring once. These data come from a study of control samples from healthy donors and cancer patients. V shed 1 base and J shed 0 bases, with 5 bases lying between them. The CDR3 sequence is 14 residues long. In germline, CDR1 is SGHNT, CDR2 YYREEE (reference sequence). The rearrangement joins TRBV5-4 to TRBJ2-1; no firm D call. The clonotype comes from a woman aged 55-70 years with head and neck cancer. Source material: PBMCs. CDR3: CASSLSASYNEQFF. The DNA of the CDR3 is TGTGCCAGCAGCTTGAGCGCCTCCTACAATGAGCAGTTCTTC.